This is a list of T cell receptor beta chains from one sample in a study of blood T cell repertoires in COVID-19. Assay used: immunoSEQ multiplex PCR; TCRdb lists only in-frame clones, some missing. The table has under 200,000 clones, around 82% seen once; the top ten hold around 5.5%. The sample taken for sequencing was PBMCs or T cells enriched from blood (not recorded which). These receptors were collected from a woman in her fifties or sixties with acute COVID-19. CDR3s include the opening cysteine and the closing phenylalanine or tryptophan. Fields, in order: clone size, V gene, D gene, J gene, CDR3 DNA, CDR3 protein. A D gene is named only where the DNA matches it firmly. The size entry is marked missing in some rows and otherwise reads once, few, many or a size class.

clone_size: -
v_call: TRBV11-2
d_call: -
j_call: TRBJ1-3
cdr3_nt: TGTGCCACCAGTGCGGCTGGAAACACCATATATTTT
cdr3_aa: CATSAAGNTIYF

clone_size: -
v_call: TRBV19
d_call: TRBD1
j_call: TRBJ1-3
cdr3_nt: TGTGCCAGTAGTATAGTAGGGGACAGGCACTCTGGAAACACCATATATTTT
cdr3_aa: CASSIVGDRHSGNTIYF

clone_size: -
v_call: TRBV21-1
d_call: -
j_call: TRBJ2-1
cdr3_nt: TGTGCCAGCAGCAAGGTGAACTTTACCGACAACCCCGCCTACAATGAGCAGTTCTTC
cdr3_aa: CASSKVNFTDNPAYNEQFF

clone_size: -
v_call: TRBV18
d_call: TRBD1
j_call: TRBJ2-1
cdr3_nt: TGTGCCAGCTCACCAAGACAGGGGACAGGTGAGCAGTTCTTC
cdr3_aa: CASSPRQGTGEQFF

clone_size: -
v_call: TRBV11-2
d_call: TRBD1
j_call: TRBJ1-1
cdr3_nt: TGTGCCAGCAGCTTAGGGACAGGGGGAGTGAGGACTGAAGCTTTCTTT
cdr3_aa: CASSLGTGGVRTEAFF

clone_size: -
v_call: TRBV21-1
d_call: -
j_call: TRBJ2-5
cdr3_nt: TGTGCCAGCAGCAGAGTACTAGCGGGAATTGAAGAGACCCAGTACTTC
cdr3_aa: CASSRVLAGIEETQYF

clone_size: -
v_call: TRBV5-6
d_call: -
j_call: TRBJ2-2
cdr3_nt: TGTGCCAGCAGCCCAGCGTCCCCCGGGGAGCTGTTTTTT
cdr3_aa: CASSPASPGELFF

clone_size: -
v_call: TRBV30
d_call: -
j_call: TRBJ1-5
cdr3_nt: TGTGCCTGGAGCAACCAGGGACAGCCCCAGCATTTT
cdr3_aa: CAWSNQGQPQHF

clone_size: once
v_call: TRBV5-1
d_call: TRBD2
j_call: TRBJ2-5
cdr3_nt: TGCGCCAGCAGCCTGGGGGCGTCGACTAGCGGGACGGAGACCCAGTACTTC
cdr3_aa: CASSLGASTSGTETQYF

clone_size: few
v_call: TRBV19
d_call: -
j_call: TRBJ2-5
cdr3_nt: TGTGCCACCGCGCAAGAGACCCAGTACTTC
cdr3_aa: CATAQETQYF

clone_size: -
v_call: TRBV12-3/TRBV12-4
d_call: -
j_call: TRBJ2-5
cdr3_nt: TGTGCCAGCCAGGTCCGGTTACAAGAGACCCAGTACTTC
cdr3_aa: CASQVRLQETQYF

clone_size: -
v_call: TRBV19
d_call: TRBD2
j_call: TRBJ2-3
cdr3_nt: TGTGCCAGTAGTATGAGGGTGAGGTCAGCGGGGGGGGGCACAGATACGCAGTATTTT
cdr3_aa: CASSMRVRSAGGGTDTQYF

clone_size: once
v_call: TRBV10-3
d_call: TRBD2
j_call: TRBJ2-5
cdr3_nt: TGTGCCATCACTAGCGGGTTGAAAGAGACCCAGTACTTC
cdr3_aa: CAITSGLKETQYF

clone_size: -
v_call: TRBV5-1
d_call: TRBD1
j_call: TRBJ1-2
cdr3_nt: TGCGCCAGCAGCCCGGGGACAGGGGGGGCCTATGGCTACACCTTC
cdr3_aa: CASSPGTGGAYGYTF

clone_size: -
v_call: TRBV11-2
d_call: -
j_call: TRBJ1-2
cdr3_nt: TGTGCCAGCAGCCCAATCGCCGGACGGACTTATGGCTACACCTTC
cdr3_aa: CASSPIAGRTYGYTF

clone_size: -
v_call: TRBV10-1
d_call: -
j_call: TRBJ2-5
cdr3_nt: TGCGCCAGCAGTGAGGACTCCGCGGAGACCCAGTACTTC
cdr3_aa: CASSEDSAETQYF

clone_size: -
v_call: TRBV18
d_call: TRBD1
j_call: TRBJ1-2
cdr3_nt: TGTGCCAGCTCTTCCCGGGACAGGCCCCTTGGCTACACCTTC
cdr3_aa: CASSSRDRPLGYTF

clone_size: -
v_call: TRBV7-9
d_call: -
j_call: TRBJ2-3
cdr3_nt: TGTGCCAGCAGGGCGAGGCAGCTAACCAACACAGATACGCAGTATTTT
cdr3_aa: CASRARQLTNTDTQYF

clone_size: -
v_call: TRBV6-5
d_call: TRBD1
j_call: TRBJ2-5
cdr3_nt: TGTGCCAGCAGCAGGGACAGGGCACAAGAGACCCAGTACTTC
cdr3_aa: CASSRDRAQETQYF

clone_size: -
v_call: TRBV7-9
d_call: -
j_call: TRBJ2-1
cdr3_nt: TGTGCCAGCAGCCGCCCCGGGCTAGCTACCGACAATGAGCAGTTCTTC
cdr3_aa: CASSRPGLATDNEQFF

clone_size: -
v_call: TRBV19
d_call: TRBD2
j_call: TRBJ2-5
cdr3_nt: TGTGCCACGATTGCGGGACTAGCGGGGCCGGGTCAGACCCAGTACTTC
cdr3_aa: CATIAGLAGPGQTQYF

clone_size: -
v_call: TRBV7-2
d_call: -
j_call: TRBJ1-1
cdr3_nt: TGTGCCAGCAGCCAACCAACAGGGAGCACTGAAGCTTTCTTT
cdr3_aa: CASSQPTGSTEAFF

clone_size: -
v_call: TRBV7-2
d_call: TRBD2
j_call: TRBJ2-3
cdr3_nt: TGTGCCAGCAGCTTAGGGGTAGCGGGAGGGCCACATACGCAGTATTTT
cdr3_aa: CASSLGVAGGPHTQYF

clone_size: -
v_call: TRBV7-8
d_call: -
j_call: TRBJ1-6
cdr3_nt: TGTGCCAGCAGCTTAGCCCCGGGACTCAATTCACCCCTCCACTTT
cdr3_aa: CASSLAPGLNSPLHF

clone_size: -
v_call: TRBV12-3/TRBV12-4
d_call: -
j_call: TRBJ1-2
cdr3_nt: TGTGCCAGCAGTTTCGGGGGGCAAGGCTACACCTTC
cdr3_aa: CASSFGGQGYTF

clone_size: -
v_call: TRBV7-9
d_call: -
j_call: TRBJ1-1
cdr3_nt: TGTGCCAGCACCAGATCAGAGAACACTGAAGCTTTCTTT
cdr3_aa: CASTRSENTEAFF

clone_size: -
v_call: TRBV6-2/TRBV6-3
d_call: -
j_call: TRBJ1-5
cdr3_nt: TGTGCCAGCAGCCCACCTCCCGGGACACAAGGCAATCAGCCCCAGCATTTT
cdr3_aa: CASSPPPGTQGNQPQHF

clone_size: -
v_call: TRBV27
d_call: -
j_call: TRBJ2-2
cdr3_nt: TGTGCCAGCAGTGGGGACTTCAGAGTAAACACCGGGGAGCTGTTTTTT
cdr3_aa: CASSGDFRVNTGELFF

clone_size: once
v_call: TRBV27
d_call: -
j_call: TRBJ1-4
cdr3_nt: TGTGCCAGCACTAGGAGCGGCGAAAAACTGTTTTTT
cdr3_aa: CASTRSGEKLFF

clone_size: -
v_call: TRBV5-6
d_call: TRBD1
j_call: TRBJ1-3
cdr3_nt: TGTGCCAGCAACCCTCAGGGACAGGGGGATCGAAACACCATATATTTT
cdr3_aa: CASNPQGQGDRNTIYF

clone_size: -
v_call: TRBV6-2/TRBV6-3
d_call: -
j_call: TRBJ2-3
cdr3_nt: TGTGCCAGCAGTTACCCGGGACACCAATGGTATTTT
cdr3_aa: CASSYPGHQWYF

clone_size: once
v_call: TRBV3-1/TRBV3-2
d_call: TRBD1
j_call: TRBJ1-4
cdr3_nt: TGTGCCAGCAGCTCGTTAGAGAGACAGGGTAATGAAAAACTGTTTTTT
cdr3_aa: CASSSLERQGNEKLFF

clone_size: -
v_call: TRBV27
d_call: -
j_call: TRBJ2-3
cdr3_nt: TGTGCCAGCAGTCGGAGGACAGATACGCAGTATTTT
cdr3_aa: CASSRRTDTQYF

clone_size: few
v_call: TRBV5-6
d_call: -
j_call: TRBJ1-5
cdr3_nt: TGTGCCAGCAGCTTGGGAACAGCTTATAGCAATCAGCCCCAGCATTTT
cdr3_aa: CASSLGTAYSNQPQHF

clone_size: -
v_call: TRBV25-1
d_call: -
j_call: TRBJ1-2
cdr3_nt: TGTGCCGACGCCAGGGACACCCAAAGTGGCTACACCTTC
cdr3_aa: CADARDTQSGYTF

clone_size: once
v_call: TRBV5-1
d_call: -
j_call: TRBJ1-4
cdr3_nt: TGCGCCAGCAGCACGGGTCAGACAGTCGCTCATGAAAAACTGTTTTTT
cdr3_aa: CASSTGQTVAHEKLFF

clone_size: -
v_call: TRBV7-6
d_call: -
j_call: TRBJ2-2
cdr3_nt: TGTGCCAGCAGCCCCCAAGGGGCCGGGGAGCTGTTTTTT
cdr3_aa: CASSPQGAGELFF

clone_size: few
v_call: TRBV7-9
d_call: -
j_call: TRBJ1-2
cdr3_nt: TGTGCCAGCAGCGCCGCGGGGGGCTATGGCTACACCTTC
cdr3_aa: CASSAAGGYGYTF

clone_size: -
v_call: TRBV30
d_call: -
j_call: TRBJ2-3
cdr3_nt: TGTGCCTGGAGTACCGGTGAGGGGGAGTATTTT
cdr3_aa: CAWSTGEGEYF

clone_size: -
v_call: TRBV5-1
d_call: -
j_call: TRBJ1-5
cdr3_nt: TGCGCCAGCAGCTTGGATGCAGGGTCTTCTAGCAATCAGCCCCAGCATTTT
cdr3_aa: CASSLDAGSSSNQPQHF

clone_size: -
v_call: TRBV21-1
d_call: -
j_call: TRBJ1-3
cdr3_nt: TGTGCCAGCAGCACACCCGGGACAGGTCCTAACTCTGGAAACACCATATATTTT
cdr3_aa: CASSTPGTGPNSGNTIYF

clone_size: -
v_call: TRBV11-2
d_call: -
j_call: TRBJ2-5
cdr3_nt: TGTGCCAGCAGCTTAGAAGTAGGCGGAAGCAAGACCCAGTACTTC
cdr3_aa: CASSLEVGGSKTQYF

clone_size: once
v_call: TRBV12-3/TRBV12-4
d_call: TRBD2
j_call: TRBJ2-5
cdr3_nt: TGTGCCAGCAGTTTCGGGAGGGGAGAGACCCAGTACTTC
cdr3_aa: CASSFGRGETQYF

clone_size: -
v_call: TRBV9
d_call: -
j_call: TRBJ2-5
cdr3_nt: TGTGCCAGCAGCTGGCAGGGGCAGGGCGCAGAGACCCAGTACTTC
cdr3_aa: CASSWQGQGAETQYF

clone_size: -
v_call: TRBV21-1
d_call: -
j_call: TRBJ2-5
cdr3_nt: TGTGCCAGCCTCCCTAGGGACAGGGGGCTGGAGACCCAGTACTTC
cdr3_aa: CASLPRDRGLETQYF